This T cell receptor beta chain comes out of a study of T cells in Graves' hyperthyroidism and ophthalmopathy. The CDR3 is 14 amino acids. CDR1 is MGHDK and CDR2 is SYGVNS in the germline V gene. The V end was cut by 3 bases, the J end by 6 bases, with 12 bases between. Researchers barred patients who had uncontrolled infection, other autoimmune disease, pregnancy or lactation. From RNA transcripts, TCR beta CDR3 regions were amplified. The HTBI primer set was used in a first-round RT-PCR of the TCR CDR3. TCRdb fed the multiplex PCR reads into MiXCR, producing one record per CDR3 protein. The data show 500,000 to 800,000 distinct CDR3 sequences, roughly 46% seen once. Study-wide results and caveats: In the blood, most expanded thyroid clonotypes above 0.001 appeared as well.

This clonotype was seen many times. Antigen unknown. V and J are TRBV25-1 and TRBJ1-5; D perhaps matches TRBD1 (5 bases). This TCR was recovered from an adult man with Graves' disease, either hyperthyroidism or ophthalmopathy (not recorded which). The specimen was peripheral blood or thyroid tissue (not recorded which). CDR3 sequence: CASSEAGKTQPQHF. In DNA, the CDR3 is TGTGCCAGCAGTGAGGCAGGGAAGACTCAGCCCCAGCATTTT.